This TCR beta chain derives from a study of cytomegalovirus exposure and HLA in healthy donors. On this clone: Its antigen remains unknown.

Study observations and caveats: For presence/absence analyses, sequencing depth was assumed to be roughly uniform across donors. It was reportedly the case that the classifier diagnosed cytomegalovirus status with high specificity and sensitivity. Prior analysis indicated that the majority of TCR beta V segments exhibited productivity approximately 87% or approximately 30% of the time.

The PCR was carried out with 60 Vbeta primers and 13 Jbeta primers. Method: immunoSEQ multiplex PCR; TCRdb's copy keeps in-frame clones and lacks some. The table records 90,000 to 140,000 clones, around 63% of them present only once. Each of the donors was a healthy bone marrow donor. The specimen was PBMCs. The TCR originated in a man aged 25 to 40 in good health and CMV-seronegative.

CDR3 region: CASSLTGEKLFF. The CDR3 DNA follows: TGTGCCAGCAGTCTTACAGGTGAAAAACTGTTTTTT. The J gene is TRBJ1-4, the V gene TRBV6-6; maybe TRBD1 (5 bases). Germline-derived CDR1 and CDR2 are MNHNY and SVGAGI (reference sequence). CDR3 size: 12 residues. Between the trimmed V and J ends, which lost 5 bases and 7 bases, there was a span of 8 bases.